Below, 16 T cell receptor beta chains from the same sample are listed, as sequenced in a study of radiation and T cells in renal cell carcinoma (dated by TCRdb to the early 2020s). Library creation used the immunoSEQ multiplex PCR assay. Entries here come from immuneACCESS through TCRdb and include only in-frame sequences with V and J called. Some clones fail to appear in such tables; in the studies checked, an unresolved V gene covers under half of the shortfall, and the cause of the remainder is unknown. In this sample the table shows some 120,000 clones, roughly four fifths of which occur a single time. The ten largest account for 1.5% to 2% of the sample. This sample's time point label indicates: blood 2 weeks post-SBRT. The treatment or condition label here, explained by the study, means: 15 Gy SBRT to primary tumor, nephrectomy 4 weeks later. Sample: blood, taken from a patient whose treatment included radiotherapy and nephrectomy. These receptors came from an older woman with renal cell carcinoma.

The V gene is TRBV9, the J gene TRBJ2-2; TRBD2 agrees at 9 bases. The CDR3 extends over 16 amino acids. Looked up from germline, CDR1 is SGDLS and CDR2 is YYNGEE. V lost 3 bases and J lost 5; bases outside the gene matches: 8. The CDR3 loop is CASSAQAGGRTGELFF. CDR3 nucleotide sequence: TGTGCCAGCAGCGCCCAGGCGGGAGGGCGTACCGGGGAGCTGTTTTTT.

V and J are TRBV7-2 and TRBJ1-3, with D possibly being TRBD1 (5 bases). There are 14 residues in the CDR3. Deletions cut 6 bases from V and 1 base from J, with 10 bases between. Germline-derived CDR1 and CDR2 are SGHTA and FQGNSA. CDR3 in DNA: TGTGCCAGCAGTTTGGACATTTCTGGAAACACCATATATTTT. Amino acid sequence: CASSLDISGNTIYF.

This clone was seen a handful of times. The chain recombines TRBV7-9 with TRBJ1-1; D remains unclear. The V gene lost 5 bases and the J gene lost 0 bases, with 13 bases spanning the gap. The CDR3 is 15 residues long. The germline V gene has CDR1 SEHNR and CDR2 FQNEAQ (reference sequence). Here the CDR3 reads CASSPALAMNTEAFF. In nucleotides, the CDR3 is TGTGCCAGCAGCCCCGCCCTAGCCATGAACACTGAAGCTTTCTTT.

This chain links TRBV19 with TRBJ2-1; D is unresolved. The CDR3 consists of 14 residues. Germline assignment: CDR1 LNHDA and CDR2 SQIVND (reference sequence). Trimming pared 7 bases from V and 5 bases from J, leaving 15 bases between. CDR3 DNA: TGTGCCAGTAACCCAAGTAACTCACACAATGAGCAGTTCTTC. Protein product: CASNPSNSHNEQFF.

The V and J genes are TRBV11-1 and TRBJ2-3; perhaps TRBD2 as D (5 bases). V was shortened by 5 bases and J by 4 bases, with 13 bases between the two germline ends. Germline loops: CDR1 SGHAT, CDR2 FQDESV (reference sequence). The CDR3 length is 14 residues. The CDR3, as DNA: TGTGCCAGCAGCCGGAACGGGAACTCAGATACGCAGTATTTT. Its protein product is CASSRNGNSDTQYF.

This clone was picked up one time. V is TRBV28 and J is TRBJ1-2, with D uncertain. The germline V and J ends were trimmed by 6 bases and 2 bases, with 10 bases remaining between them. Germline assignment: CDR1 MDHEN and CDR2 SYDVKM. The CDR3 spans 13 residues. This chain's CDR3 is CASRSPTNYGYTF. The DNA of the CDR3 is TGTGCCAGCAGGTCACCTACGAACTATGGCTACACCTTC.

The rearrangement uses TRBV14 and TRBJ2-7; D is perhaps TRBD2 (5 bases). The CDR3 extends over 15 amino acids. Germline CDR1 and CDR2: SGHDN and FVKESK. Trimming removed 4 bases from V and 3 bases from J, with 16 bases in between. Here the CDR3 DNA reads TGTGCCAGCAGCCGTGGGTTAACGGCGGGCTACGAGCAGTACTTC. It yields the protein CASSRGLTAGYEQYF.

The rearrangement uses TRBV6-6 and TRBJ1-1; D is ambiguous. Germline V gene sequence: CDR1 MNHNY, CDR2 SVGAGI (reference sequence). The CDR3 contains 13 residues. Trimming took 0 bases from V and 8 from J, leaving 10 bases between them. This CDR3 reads CASSYSGQSEAFF. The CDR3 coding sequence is TGTGCCAGCAGTTACTCGGGCCAGTCCGAAGCTTTCTTT.

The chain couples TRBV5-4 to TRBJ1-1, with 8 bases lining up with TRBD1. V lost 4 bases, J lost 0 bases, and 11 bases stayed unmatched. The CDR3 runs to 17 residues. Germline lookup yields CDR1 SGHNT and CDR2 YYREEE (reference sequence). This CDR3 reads CASSDHRGDNLNTEAFF. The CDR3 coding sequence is TGTGCCAGCAGCGATCACAGGGGGGATAACCTGAACACTGAAGCTTTCTTT. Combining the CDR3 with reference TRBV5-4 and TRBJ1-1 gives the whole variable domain ETGVTQSPTHLIKTRGQQVTLRCSSQSGHNTVSWYQQALGQGPQFIFQYYREEENGRGNFPPRFSGLQFPNYSSELNVNALELDDSALYLCASSDHRGDNLNTEAFFGQGTRLTVV.

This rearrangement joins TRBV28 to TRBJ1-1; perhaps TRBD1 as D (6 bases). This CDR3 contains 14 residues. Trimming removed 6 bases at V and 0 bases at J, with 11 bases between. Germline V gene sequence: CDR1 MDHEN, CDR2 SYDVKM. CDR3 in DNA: TGTGCCAGCAGCAGTGGACAGCTGAACACTGAAGCTTTCTTT. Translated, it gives CASSSGQLNTEAFF.

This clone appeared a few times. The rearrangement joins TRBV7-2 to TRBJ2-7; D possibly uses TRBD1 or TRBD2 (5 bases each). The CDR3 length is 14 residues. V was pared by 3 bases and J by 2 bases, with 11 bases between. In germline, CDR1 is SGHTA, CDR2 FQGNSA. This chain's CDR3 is CASSLGGGTYEQYF. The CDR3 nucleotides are TGTGCCAGCAGCTTGGGTGGGGGAACCTACGAGCAGTACTTC. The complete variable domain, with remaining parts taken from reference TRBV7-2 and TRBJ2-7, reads GAGVSQSPSNKVTEKGKDVELRCDPISGHTALYWYRQSLGQGLEFLIYFQGNSAPDKSGLPSDRFSAERTGGSVSTLTIQRTQQEDSAVYLCASSLGGGTYEQYFGPGTRLTVT.

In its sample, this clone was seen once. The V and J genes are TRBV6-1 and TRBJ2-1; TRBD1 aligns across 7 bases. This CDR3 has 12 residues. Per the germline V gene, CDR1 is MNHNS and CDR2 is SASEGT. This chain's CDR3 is CATGQFYNEQFF. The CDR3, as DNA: TGTGCGACGGGACAGTTCTACAATGAGCAGTTCTTC.

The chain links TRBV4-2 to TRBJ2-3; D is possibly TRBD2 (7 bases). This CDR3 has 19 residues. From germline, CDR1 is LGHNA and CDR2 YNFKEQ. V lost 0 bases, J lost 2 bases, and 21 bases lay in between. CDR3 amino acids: CASSQELRKGGGYTDTQYF. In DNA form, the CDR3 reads TGTGCCAGCAGCCAAGAATTGAGAAAAGGGGGGGGATACACAGATACGCAGTATTTT.

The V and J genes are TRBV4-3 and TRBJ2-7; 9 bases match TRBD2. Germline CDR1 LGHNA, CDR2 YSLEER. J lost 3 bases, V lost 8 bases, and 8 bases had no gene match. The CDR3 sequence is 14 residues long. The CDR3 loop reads CASGDLAGSYEQYF. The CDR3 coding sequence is TGCGCCAGCGGAGACCTAGCGGGGAGCTACGAGCAGTACTTC.

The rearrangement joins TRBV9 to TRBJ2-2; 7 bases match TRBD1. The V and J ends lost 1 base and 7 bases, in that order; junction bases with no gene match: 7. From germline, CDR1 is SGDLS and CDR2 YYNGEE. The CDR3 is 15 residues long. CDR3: CASSVRSGGSGELFF. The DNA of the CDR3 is TGTGCCAGCAGCGTACGTTCAGGGGGTAGCGGGGAGCTGTTTTTT.

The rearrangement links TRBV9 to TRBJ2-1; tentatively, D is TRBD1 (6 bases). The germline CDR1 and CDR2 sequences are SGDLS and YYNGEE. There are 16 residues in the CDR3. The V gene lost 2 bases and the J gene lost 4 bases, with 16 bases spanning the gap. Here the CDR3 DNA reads TGTGCCAGCAGCGTGAGGGGGAGTGATTTTTACAATGAGCAGTTCTTC. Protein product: CASSVRGSDFYNEQFF.